These 30 T cell receptor beta chains share one sample of origin, sequenced in a study of blood T cell repertoires in COVID-19. The repertoire was sequenced with immunoSEQ multiplex PCR; TCRdb's copy has only in-frame clones and lacks some. The repertoire holds approximately 200,000 clones, about nine tenths seen once, with less than 3% in the top ten. Sequenced input: peripheral blood. The receptor set was obtained from a woman aged 55-70 years with acute or convalescent COVID-19.

CDR3 protein: CASTTGLGSPLHF. The CDR3, as DNA: TGTGCCAGCACAACAGGGCTCGGTTCACCCCTCCACTTT. The J gene is TRBJ1-6, the V gene TRBV28; weak D call: TRBD1 (6 bases). The germline V and J ends were trimmed by 7 bases and 9 bases, with 13 bases remaining between them. The CDR3 length is 13 residues. Germline lookup yields CDR1 MDHEN and CDR2 SYDVKM. The full variable domain, rest sourced from reference TRBV28 and TRBJ1-6, is DVKVTQSSRYLVKRTGEKVFLECVQDMDHENMFWYRQDPGLGLRLIYFSYDVKMKEKGDIPEGYSVSREKKERFSLILESASTNQTSMYLCASTTGLGSPLHFGNGTRLTVT.

The chain employs TRBV6-5 and TRBJ1-4, with D unclear. Germline V lookup: CDR1 MNHEY, CDR2 SVGAGI. The V gene lost 5 bases and the J gene lost 7 bases, with 11 bases spanning the gap. The CDR3 runs to 13 residues. For the CDR3, the DNA is TGTGCCAGCAGTCCGTCGGAGGCTGAAAAACTGTTTTTT. It specifies CASSPSEAEKLFF.

The chain recombines TRBV6-2 or TRBV6-3 with TRBJ2-1; 8 positions match TRBD2. J lost 5 bases, V lost 5 bases, and 14 bases had no gene match. This CDR3 is built from 17 residues. Germline-derived CDR1 and CDR2 are MNHEY and SVGEGT. Written as DNA, the CDR3 is TGTGCCAGCAGTCTCTTTTCGAGCGGGAGAGGTAACAATGAGCAGTTCTTC. It is translated as CASSLFSSGRGNNEQFF.

The rearrangement joins TRBV5-6 to TRBJ2-7; the match to TRBD1 covers 8 bases. The trim removed 4 bases at V and 0 bases at J, leaving 9 bases unmatched. The CDR3 totals 16 residues. Per germline, CDR1 SGHDT and CDR2 YYEEEE. The CDR3 DNA is TGTGCCAGCAGCCAATTGGGGCAGGGGGCCTCCTACGAGCAGTACTTC. Its protein product is CASSQLGQGASYEQYF.

The rearrangement joins TRBV6-5 to TRBJ2-1; TRBD1 agrees at 7 bases. V gave up 7 bases and J gave up 4 bases; unmatched junction bases: 7. The germline V gene has CDR1 MNHEY and CDR2 SVGAGI. This CDR3 is 14 amino acids long. The DNA for the CDR3 is TGTGCCAGCAAGAATACGGACAGGTACAATGAGCAGTTCTTC. Encoded protein: CASKNTDRYNEQFF.

The chain uses TRBV23-1 and TRBJ1-5, with 10 bases aligning to TRBD1. TRBV23-1 qualifies as an ORF whose function is uncertain. This CDR3 is 19 amino acids long. The ends lost 2 bases at V and 0 bases at J; junction bases unmatched: 10. The CDR3 bases are TGCGCCAGCAGTCAACGCGACAGGGGGCGGTTCTTTAGCAATCAGCCCCAGCATTTT. It specifies CASSQRDRGRFFSNQPQHF.

The rearrangement joins TRBV24-1 to TRBJ2-7; 10 bases are a match to TRBD1. The ends lost 8 bases at V and 4 bases at J; junction bases unmatched: 4. This CDR3 has 13 amino acids. CDR1 and CDR2 (germline): KGHDR, SFDVKD. The CDR3 nucleotides read TGTGCCACCACCGGGACAGGGGTTTACGAGCAGTACTTC. This codes for CATTGTGVYEQYF.

CDR3 sequence reads: CASSEEARIPLYTEAFF. In nucleotides, the CDR3 is TGTGCCAGCAGTGAGGAGGCTCGTATCCCATTATACACTGAAGCTTTCTTT. The chain links TRBV6-1 to TRBJ1-1; D uncertain. V was shortened by 3 bases and J by 3 bases, with 20 bases between the two germline ends. Per germline, CDR1 MNHNS and CDR2 SASEGT. CDR3 length equals 17 residues.

V is TRBV6-5 and J is TRBJ1-2, with unresolved D. This CDR3 region has 15 residues. Trimming removed 0 bases at V and 7 bases at J, with 15 bases between. Germline CDR1 is MNHEY and CDR2 is SVGAGI. This CDR3 is CASSYSREALGGYTF. CDR3 in DNA: TGTGCCAGCAGTTACTCGAGGGAGGCCTTGGGTGGCTACACCTTC.

V gene TRBV6-2 or TRBV6-3 combines with J gene TRBJ1-1, with no clear D. Germline CDR1 reads MNHEY; CDR2 reads SVGEGT. Trimming took off 6 bases at V and 1 base at J, with 15 bases between the two ends. This CDR3 region has 15 residues. The CDR3 DNA reads TGTGCCAGCAGCCCGCGGGGTTCTAGGAACACTGAAGCTTTCTTT. Translation gives CASSPRGSRNTEAFF.

The chain is built from TRBV9 and TRBJ1-1, with 9 bases aligning to TRBD1. CDR3 size: 13 residues. Germline CDR1 SGDLS, CDR2 YYNGEE. V shed 4 bases and J 5 bases; nucleotides not matched to a gene: 3. CDR3 DNA: TGTGCCAGCAGCACGGACAGGGGAACTGAAGCTTTCTTT. Translating gives CASSTDRGTEAFF.

V is TRBV7-9 and J is TRBJ1-3, with D unresolved. Germline assignment: CDR1 SEHNR and CDR2 FQNEAQ (reference sequence). The V end was cut by 3 bases, the J end by 0 bases, with 9 bases between. The CDR3 consists of 15 residues. Here the CDR3 reads CASSLTAGSGNTIYF. Written as DNA, the CDR3 is TGTGCCAGCAGCTTGACGGCAGGCTCTGGAAACACCATATATTTT.

This sequence joins TRBV13 and TRBJ2-1; no clear D. This CDR3 is 15 amino acids long. Germline V gives CDR1 PRHDT, CDR2 FYEKMQ (reference sequence). V was trimmed by 6 bases and J by 0 bases, leaving 12 bases between them. CDR3 region: CASSLLSGSYNEQFF. DNA for the CDR3: TGTGCCAGCAGTCTCCTTTCAGGCTCCTACAATGAGCAGTTCTTC. The full variable domain, completed using reference TRBV13 and TRBJ2-1, is AAGVIQSPRHLIKEKRETATLKCYPIPRHDTVYWYQQGPGQDPQFLISFYEKMQSDKGSIPDRFSAQQFSDYHSELNMSSLELGDSALYFCASSLLSGSYNEQFFGPGTRLTVL.

The chain has TRBV19 and TRBJ1-1, with TRBD1 as a possible D gene (6 bases). The CDR3 extends over 17 amino acids. V was cut by 4 bases and J by 5 bases, with 23 bases left in between. From germline, CDR1 is LNHDA and CDR2 SQIVND (reference sequence). CDR3 loop: CASSTRRGPRGETEAFF. CDR3 bases: TGTGCCAGTAGTACCAGGCGGGGGCCTCGGGGTGAAACTGAAGCTTTCTTT.

The rearrangement links TRBV6-6 to TRBJ2-1; TRBD2 matches 14 bases. Germline CDR1 and CDR2: MNHNY and SVGAGI (reference sequence). The CDR3 extends over 14 amino acids. V dropped 3 bases and J dropped 9; count of bases not matched to a gene: 1. CDR3 nucleotides: TGTGCCAGCAGTTATGGGACTAGCGGGGGTGAGCAGTTCTTC. Translating it yields CASSYGTSGGEQFF.

This clone has more than one count but fewer than ten. This chain connects TRBV19 to TRBJ2-5, with a weak D call TRBD1 (6 bases). Looked up from germline, CDR1 is LNHDA and CDR2 is SQIVND (reference sequence). This CDR3 has 13 residues. The V end lost 5 bases, the J end lost 7 bases, and 14 bases lay between the germline ends. CDR3 loop: CASSADRPGTQYF. DNA of the CDR3: TGTGCCAGTAGTGCTGACAGGCCGGGGACCCAGTACTTC. Combining the CDR3 with reference TRBV19 and TRBJ2-5 gives the whole variable domain DGGITQSPKYLFRKEGQNVTLSCEQNLNHDAMYWYRQDPGQGLRLIYYSQIVNDFQKGDIAEGYSVSREKKESFPLTVTSAQKNPTAFYLCASSADRPGTQYFGPGTRLLVL.

In DNA, the CDR3 is TGTGCCAGCAGTTCAGCCCAGAGGGGGCCTTCGGCCAGCTCCTACGAGCAGTACTTC. This sequence encodes CASSSAQRGPSASSYEQYF. The rearrangement uses TRBV5-6 and TRBJ2-7, with 7 nucleotides matching TRBD1. The CDR3 extends over 19 amino acids. Per germline, CDR1 SGHDT and CDR2 YYEEEE. The V gene end was trimmed by 5 bases and the J gene end by 0 bases; junction bases not matched to a gene: 20.

The chain uses TRBV4-2 and TRBJ1-3; no clear D. CDR3 length equals 16 residues. V was shortened by 1 base and J by 4 bases, with 14 bases between the two germline ends. Germline V gene sequence: CDR1 LGHNA, CDR2 YNFKEQ. The CDR3 protein is CASSQGGPEPGNTIYF. For the CDR3, the DNA is TGTGCCAGCAGCCAAGGTGGTCCGGAGCCAGGAAACACCATATATTTT.

In this sample, this clone turned up once. The gene calls are TRBV28 and TRBJ1-1, with 9 positions matching TRBD1. Trimming cost V 3 bases and J 4 bases; bases outside gene matches: 6. Looked up from germline, CDR1 is MDHEN and CDR2 is SYDVKM. CDR3 size: 15 residues. The CDR3 spells CASSFRGQGGTEAFF. CDR3 nucleotides: TGTGCCAGCAGTTTCCGGGGACAGGGTGGCACTGAAGCTTTCTTT.

The CDR3 DNA is TGTGCCAGCAGTTACTCGAACGGAGTCTTGAGGGAAAAACTGTTTTTT. Translated: CASSYSNGVLREKLFF. The rearrangement uses TRBV6-5 and TRBJ1-4; unclear D gene. Germline V CDR1 and CDR2: MNHEY, SVGAGI. V was pared by 0 bases and J by 8 bases, with 16 bases between. This CDR3 contains 16 residues.

The V and J genes are TRBV18 and TRBJ2-7; TRBD1 matches 7 bases. Germline CDR1 and CDR2: KGHSH and LQKENI. The V and J ends lost 3 bases and 4 bases, in that order; junction bases with no gene match: 6. This CDR3 is 14 amino acids long. CDR3 amino acids: CASSPRDSNYEQYF. CDR3 DNA: TGTGCCAGCTCACCCCGGGACAGCAATTACGAGCAGTACTTC.

This rearrangement joins TRBV10-2 to TRBJ2-6, with 8 bases aligning to TRBD1. Germline CDR1 and CDR2: WSHSY and SAAADI. Trimming cost V 3 bases and J 1 base; bases outside gene matches: 5. The CDR3 sequence is 17 residues long. The CDR3 loop is CASSEAGGISGANVLTF. The CDR3 DNA sequence: TGCGCCAGCAGTGAAGCAGGGGGCATTTCTGGGGCCAACGTCCTGACTTTC.

This chain joins TRBV3-1 (or the pseudogene TRBV3-2) and TRBJ1-4; D gene unclear. Trimming removed 4 bases from V and 5 bases from J, with 11 bases in between. The germline gives CDR1 LGHDT, CDR2 YNNKEL (reference sequence). This CDR3 is built from 14 residues. CDR3 DNA: TGTGCCAGCAGCCCTCACGGTAGAAATGAAAAACTGTTTTTT. This codes for CASSPHGRNEKLFF.

This clone has only one observation. The rearrangement links TRBV7-9 to TRBJ2-1; 8 bases match TRBD1. V was pared by 7 bases and J by 9 bases, with 11 bases of the junction left unmatched. CDR3 length: 14 amino acids. From germline, CDR1 is SEHNR and CDR2 FQNEAQ (reference sequence). Here the CDR3 DNA reads TGTGCCAGCACCCCGGGACAGGCCCGCATTGAGCAGTTCTTC. It is translated as CASTPGQARIEQFF.

Only a few counts were recorded for this clone. The chain employs TRBV25-1 and TRBJ2-2; TRBD1 aligns across 10 bases. Germline trimming cut 7 bases from V and 5 bases from J; bases unmatched to any gene: 4. The CDR3 runs to 14 residues. Per germline, CDR1 MGHDK and CDR2 SYGVNS. The CDR3 DNA reads as TGTGCCAGCACCGGACAGGGGGGGACCGGGGAGCTGTTTTTT. Translation gives CASTGQGGTGELFF.

The gene calls are TRBV29-1 and TRBJ1-2; no clear D. CDR1 and CDR2 (germline): SQVTM, ANQGSEA. Trimming took off 7 bases at V and 4 bases at J, with 16 bases between the two ends. The CDR3 runs 13 residues. For the CDR3, the DNA is TGCAGCGCGCCCCAGGTCGGACTCTATGGCTACACCTTC. This codes for CSAPQVGLYGYTF.

This clone was seen a few times. The chain carries TRBV7-6 and TRBJ2-7; D might be TRBD2 (5 bases). This CDR3 contains 15 residues. The V gene lost 2 bases and the J gene lost 3 bases, with 14 bases spanning the gap. Germline-derived CDR1 and CDR2 are SGHVS and FNYEAQ. Written as DNA, the CDR3 is TGTGCCAGCAGCTTACAAGTCACCGGGGACTACGAGCAGTACTTC. Its protein product is CASSLQVTGDYEQYF. Based on the CDR3 plus reference TRBV7-6 and TRBJ2-7, the full variable domain is GAGVSQSPRYKVTKRGQDVALRCDPISGHVSLYWYRQALGQGPEFLTYFNYEAQQDKSGLPNDRFSAERPEGSISTLTIQRTEQRDSAMYRCASSLQVTGDYEQYFGPGTRLTVT.

The chain links TRBV6-5 to TRBJ2-7; 7 bases line up with TRBD2. Germline CDR1 MNHEY, CDR2 SVGAGI. The CDR3 length is 15 residues. V trimming: 7 bases; J trimming: 0 bases; junction bases outside the gene matches: 9. The CDR3 sequence: CASKARGGGSYEQYF. The CDR3 DNA is TGTGCCAGCAAGGCCCGTGGGGGGGGCTCCTACGAGCAGTACTTC.

CDR3 protein: CAWSVGGGSPQHF. For the CDR3, the DNA is TGTGCCTGGAGTGTAGGTGGCGGCAGTCCCCAGCATTTT. The chain uses TRBV30 and TRBJ1-5; D uncertain. Per the germline V gene, CDR1 is GTSNPN and CDR2 is SVGIG (reference sequence). Trimming left V 0 bases short and J 10 bases short, with 13 bases between. The CDR3 extends over 13 amino acids.

V is TRBV11-2 and J is TRBJ1-1; D not resolved. The CDR3 extends over 11 amino acids. V was clipped by 4 bases and J by 7 bases, with 7 bases between them. Germline values: CDR1 SGHAT, CDR2 FQNNGV. The CDR3 DNA is TGTGCCAGCAGCTCTCAGCGTGAAGCTTTCTTT. Its translation: CASSSQREAFF.